Below are 3 T cell receptor beta chains sequenced from a single sample in a study of prognosis after radiotherapy for stage I lung cancer. Genomic DNA was subjected to two-round multiplex PCR for amplification of TCR beta CDR3. Each TRBV and TRBJ gene had its own primer in the first PCR round. TCRdb analysed the multiplex PCR reads with MiXCR anew, one entry per CDR3 protein. The profile shows about 17,000 distinct CDR3 sequences, roughly 47% of them singletons. Sequenced here: PBMCs, sampled before or after stereotactic body radiation therapy (not recorded which). The receptor set was obtained from a donor aged 50 or older with non-small cell lung cancer.

Ten or more counts support this clonotype. The genes are TRBV28 and TRBJ2-1, with 10 bases fitting TRBD2. The junction had 6 bases not matched to a gene; V was cut back by 6 bases and J by 4 bases. Germline V CDR1 and CDR2: MDHEN, SYDVKM. The CDR3 spans 15 residues. The CDR3 DNA reads as TGTGCCAGCAGGGCTAGCGGGAGAGGGTACAATGAGCAGTTCTTC. Its protein product is CASRASGRGYNEQFF.

The chain couples TRBV18 to TRBJ2-1; 10 bases line up with TRBD2. The germline CDR1 and CDR2 sequences are KGHSH and LQKENI. With V trimmed by 3 bases and J by 3 bases, 5 bases remained unmatched. The CDR3 runs 16 residues. This CDR3 reads CASSPLAGGDYNEQFF. DNA of the CDR3: TGTGCCAGCTCACCCTTAGCGGGGGGCGACTACAATGAGCAGTTCTTC.

Relative to its sample, this clonotype is medium-sized. The rearrangement uses TRBV6-5 and TRBJ1-6; TRBD1 matches 8 bases. The germline V gene encodes CDR1 MNHEY and CDR2 SVGAGI. This CDR3 contains 17 residues. V dropped 2 bases and J dropped 6; count of bases not matched to a gene: 9. In DNA, the CDR3 is TGTGCCAGCAGTTACGGAGACAGGGGCTCGGGTAATTCACCCCTCCACTTT. It encodes CASSYGDRGSGNSPLHF.